This paragraph reports one T cell receptor (beta chain). Its target is not known. The data originate from a study of T-cell reconstitution after alpha-beta-depleted transplantation in children. Findings and limits, study-wide: Where alpha-beta T cells came from about two months after transplant was reportedly several hundred expanded graft clones. Certain patients had high TCRbeta diversity at day 60, and it came from recipient T cells and thymic progenitors that survived. Once a year had passed after transplant, T-cell counts and diversity came mostly from newly produced T cells.

The CDR3 contains 15 residues. Germline lookup yields CDR1 MNHNS and CDR2 SASEGT. Trimming cost V 6 bases and J 6 bases, with 18 bases left between them. Molecular barcoding with unique molecular identifiers was used for the TCRbeta library. TCRdb recomputed calls from the PCR reads with MiXCR, one row per CDR3 protein. The top ten hold approximately 11% of the sample, which has 250,000 to 400,000 distinct CDR3 sequences, approximately 23% seen once. This specimen consisted of PBMCs, mostly from graft donor cells, obtained 180 days after TCRalphabeta/CD19-depleted stem cell transplant. The V call is TRBV6-1, the J call TRBJ2-1, with D possibly matching TRBD2 (6 bases). This clonotype was sampled from a male patient between 10 and 17 years old who had a stem cell transplant for acute lymphoblastic leukemia, so the T cells may come from the graft donor. The CDR3 loop is CASSPLAWTFNEQFF. The CDR3, as DNA: TGTGCCAGCAGCCCTCTAGCGTGGACCTTCAATGAGCAGTTCTTC.